This T cell receptor (beta chain) emerged from a study of blood T cell repertoires in COVID-19. Study overall: Italy, Spain and the United States were the sources of the convalescent and acute COVID-19 samples. The cDNA or gDNA used as material had been derived from T cells, B-cell-depleted T cells, or PBMCs.

Per the study methods: Scientists estimated how many nucleated cells there were by amplifying reference gene primers. Clones were read by immunoSEQ multiplex PCR, and TCRdb kept only the in-frame ones, dropping some. Clonal size and the V and J genes are those of that table, whereas D and trimming came from the DNA. The table has approximately 98,000 clones, over 75% seen once; the top ten hold about 3.8%. Trimming shortened V by 4 bases and J by 7 bases, and 13 bases separated the two germline ends. The CDR3 spans 14 residues. Germline V gives CDR1 MDHEN, CDR2 SYDVKM. The TCR was taken from an older woman with acute or convalescent COVID-19. Sequencing was performed on peripheral blood. The gene calls are TRBV28 and TRBJ1-4; D gene unclear. CDR3 sequence reads: CASSSMFSGEKLFF. In nucleotides, the CDR3 is TGTGCCAGCAGTTCCATGTTTTCGGGTGAAAAACTGTTTTTT.